In its sample, the clone carrying this T cell receptor (beta chain) was seen a few times. Its antigen remains unknown. These data come from a study of identical twins. TCRdb re-derived calls from the 5' RACE reads in MiXCR, one entry per CDR3 protein. The table includes hundreds of thousands of distinct CDR3 sequences, about a tenth detected once. General study findings and limits: With abundant cord blood beta clonotypes, insertions were fewer; memory repertoires showed no such pattern. Within beta out-of-frame sequences, the excess sharing observed between twins was weaker. Out-of-frame sharing of TCR alpha in monozygotic twins was underestimated by models.

Every one of the donors was a healthy Caucasian. V gave up 1 base and J gave up 7 bases, with 11 bases separating them. The germline gives CDR1 SGHVS, CDR2 FQNEAQ. CDR3 length equals 14 residues. This receptor was obtained from a woman younger than 35 in good health. The V call is TRBV7-8, the J call TRBJ1-5; D not certain. Sequenced sample: memory (CD45RO+) T cells sorted from blood. The CDR3 here is CASSLGDLGQPQHF. As DNA, the CDR3 is TGTGCCAGCAGCTTAGGTGACCTCGGCCAGCCCCAGCATTTT.